A single sample is the source of the 32 T cell receptor beta chains below, sequenced in a study of lymphopenia after photon versus proton radiotherapy. Assay used: immunoSEQ multiplex PCR; TCRdb lists only in-frame clones, some missing. The data hold 25,000 to 30,000 clones, with around 81% observed a single time. Sequenced here: peripheral blood, sampled from a patient treated with photon-based radiotherapy. The receptors derive from a middle-aged man with gastric cancer.

The gene calls are TRBV12-5 and TRBJ2-3; TRBD1 agrees at 8 bases. The V gene end was trimmed by 1 base and the J gene end by 3 bases; junction bases not matched to a gene: 6. Germline-derived CDR1 and CDR2 are LGHNT and FRNRAP. The CDR3 totals 16 residues. The CDR3 loop reads CASGLGQGAVTDTQYF. The DNA of the CDR3 is TGTGCTAGTGGTTTGGGCCAGGGGGCAGTGACAGATACGCAGTATTTT.

The rearrangement links TRBV4-1 to TRBJ1-6, with TRBD1 matching over 8 bases. Germline V gene lookup returns CDR1 MGHRA and CDR2 YSYEKL. The CDR3 runs 14 residues. The trim removed 4 bases at V and 8 bases at J, leaving 4 bases unmatched. CDR3: CASSPDREDSPLHF. For the CDR3, the DNA is TGCGCCAGCAGCCCGGACAGGGAGGATTCACCCCTCCACTTT.

CDR3 sequence reads: CASSLDSGAGEKLFF. For the CDR3, the DNA is TGCGCCAGCAGCTTGGATTCGGGGGCAGGGGAAAAACTGTTTTTT. V usage is TRBV5-1 and J usage is TRBJ1-4, with D tentatively TRBD1 (6 bases). CDR3 length: 15 residues. The germline V and J ends were trimmed by 0 bases and 8 bases, with 14 bases remaining between them. The germline CDR1 and CDR2 sequences are SGHRS and YFSETQ. The whole variable domain, filled in from reference TRBV5-1 and TRBJ1-4, reads KAGVTQTPRYLIKTRGQQVTLSCSPISGHRSVSWYQQTPGQGLQFLFEYFSETQRNKGNFPGRFSGRQFSNSRSEMNVSTLELGDSALYLCASSLDSGAGEKLFFGSGTQLSVL.

A single count supports this clone. The V and J genes are TRBV6-1 and TRBJ2-3; TRBD2 matches at 7 bases. CDR3 length: 15 amino acids. The germline gives CDR1 MNHNS, CDR2 SASEGT. The ends lost 8 bases at V and 0 bases at J; junction bases unmatched: 8. CDR3 bases: TGTGCCAGCGTCTTCAGCGGGGTAAGCACAGATACGCAGTATTTT. As protein: CASVFSGVSTDTQYF.

The CDR3: CAWRIPGLKPGANVLTF. The CDR3 bases are TGTGCCTGGAGAATCCCGGGACTCAAGCCTGGGGCCAACGTCCTGACTTTC. The chain carries TRBV30 and TRBJ2-6; D perhaps matches TRBD2 (6 bases). The CDR3 contains 17 residues. Deletions cut 3 bases from V and 2 bases from J, with 17 bases between. Germline V gene sequence: CDR1 GTSNPN, CDR2 SVGIG (reference sequence).

This chain connects TRBV7-9 to TRBJ2-5; 7 bases fit TRBD2. Per the germline V gene, CDR1 is SEHNR and CDR2 is FQNEAQ (reference sequence). V shed 4 bases and J 3 bases; nucleotides not matched to a gene: 8. This CDR3 comprises 15 residues. The CDR3, as DNA: TGTGCCAGCAGCTACCCCGCGAGCGGGGAAGAGACCCAGTACTTC. This encodes CASSYPASGEETQYF. Full variable domain (remainder filled in from reference TRBV7-9 and TRBJ2-5): DTGVSQNPRHKITKRGQNVTFRCDPISEHNRLYWYRQTLGQGPEFLTYFQNEAQLEKSRLLSDRFSAERPKGSFSTLEIQRTEQGDSAMYLCASSYPASGEETQYFGPGTRLLVL.

This chain links TRBV7-2 with TRBJ1-5, with TRBD1 as a possible D gene (6 bases). Looked up from germline, CDR1 is SGHTA and CDR2 is FQGNSA. V was pared by 1 base and J by 6 bases, with 7 bases between. The CDR3 is 13 amino acids. CDR3 region: CASSLEGGQPQHF. The CDR3 region has the DNA TGTGCCAGCAGCTTAGAGGGGGGTCAGCCCCAGCATTTT.

J is TRBJ1-2 and V is TRBV7-2; a possible D gene is TRBD1 (6 bases). The V and J ends lost 3 bases and 5 bases respectively, with 16 bases between them. CDR3 length: 15 amino acids. Germline CDR1 and CDR2: SGHTA and FQGNSA. The CDR3 loop is CASSFISAGEYGYTF. The CDR3 coding sequence is TGTGCCAGCAGCTTTATATCGGCAGGGGAGTATGGCTACACCTTC.

The rearrangement uses TRBV30 and TRBJ1-3; D perhaps matches TRBD1 (5 bases). V lost 4 bases, J lost 0 bases, and 13 bases lay in between. There are 15 residues in the CDR3. The germline V gene encodes CDR1 GTSNPN and CDR2 SVGIG (reference sequence). This chain's CDR3 is CAWNGGDSSGNTIYF. CDR3 in DNA: TGTGCCTGGAACGGGGGAGACTCCTCTGGAAACACCATATATTTT.

This clone was found a few times. The chain is built from TRBV10-1 and TRBJ1-1; D unresolved. The CDR3 sequence is 15 residues long. V lost 5 bases and J 5 bases, leaving 18 bases between the germline ends. Germline V gene data show CDR1 as WNHNN and CDR2 as SYGVQD (reference sequence). CDR3 sequence reads: CASSPYNSGGTEAFF. The CDR3 DNA sequence: TGCGCCAGCAGTCCGTATAACAGTGGAGGAACTGAAGCTTTCTTT.

The J gene is TRBJ2-5, the V gene TRBV7-8, with TRBD1 as a possible D gene (6 bases). The ends were cut back, 3 bases at V and 5 bases at J, with 16 bases in the middle. The CDR3 totals 15 residues. The germline V gene encodes CDR1 SGHVS and CDR2 FQNEAQ. DNA for the CDR3: TGTGCCAGCAGCTTGGTGAACAGGGATGGCGAGACCCAGTACTTC. This codes for CASSLVNRDGETQYF.

This clone was counted only a few times. The chain combines TRBV18 with TRBJ1-1, with D possibly TRBD1 on 6 matching bases. Germline CDR1 reads KGHSH; CDR2 reads LQKENI. The ends were cut back, 4 bases at V and 4 bases at J, with 10 bases in the middle. The CDR3 runs to 13 residues. CDR3 nucleotides: TGTGCCAGCTCACTACAGGGATCCACTGAAGCTTTCTTT. Translated, it gives CASSLQGSTEAFF. The full variable domain, with the rest looked up from reference TRBV18 and TRBJ1-1, is NAGVMQNPRHLVRRRGQEARLRCSPMKGHSHVYWYRQLPEEGLKFMVYLQKENIIDESGMPKERFSAEFPKEGPSILRIQQVVRGDSAAYFCASSLQGSTEAFFGQGTRLTVV.

This clone was detected only once. The CDR3 sequence: CASSLGGAGIEQFF. In DNA, the CDR3 is TGTGCCAGCAGTTTGGGGGGCGCGGGGATTGAGCAGTTCTTC. This chain joins TRBV11-3 and TRBJ2-1; D may correspond to TRBD1 or TRBD2 (6 bases each). Deletions cut 6 bases from V and 9 bases from J, with 18 bases between. CDR1 and CDR2 from the germline V gene are SGHNT and YENEEA. The CDR3 covers 14 residues.

The chain joins TRBV4-3 to TRBJ2-1; no firm D call. V was trimmed by 0 bases and J by 2 bases, leaving 8 bases between them. This CDR3 has 15 amino acids. From germline, CDR1 is LGHNA and CDR2 YSLEER. CDR3 bases: TGCGCCAGCAGCCAAGAGAGCAGAGCCTACAATGAGCAGTTCTTC. Amino acid sequence: CASSQESRAYNEQFF.

The J gene is TRBJ1-2, the V gene TRBV6-6, with D hard to call. This CDR3 region has 13 residues. V lost 2 bases, J lost 6 bases, and 10 bases lay in between. Germline V gene sequence: CDR1 MNHNY, CDR2 SVGAGI (reference sequence). Here the CDR3 reads CASSYTRFDGYTF. CDR3 sequence (DNA): TGTGCCAGCAGTTACACGCGGTTTGATGGCTACACCTTC.

The chain links TRBV10-3 to TRBJ1-5; 8 bases agree with TRBD1. J gave up 7 bases and V 7 bases, and 9 bases lay outside the gene matches. The CDR3 covers 14 residues. From germline, CDR1 is ENHRY and CDR2 SYGVKD. In DNA, the CDR3 is TGTGCCATCAAACCAGGGGGCGCCGGGCAGCCCCAGCATTTT. Translating gives CAIKPGGAGQPQHF.

This clone turned up a few times. This CDR3 is also generated by other DNA sequences in the sample. The chain employs TRBV14 and TRBJ1-3, with unresolved D. Germline-derived CDR1 and CDR2 are SGHDN and FVKESK. Trimming removed 1 base from V and 0 bases from J, with 10 bases in between. This CDR3 comprises 16 residues. The CDR3 spells CASSQVVGSSGNTIYF. CDR3 nucleotides: TGTGCCAGCAGCCAAGTGGTGGGGTCCTCTGGAAACACCATATATTTT.

This chain connects TRBV7-2 to TRBJ2-7; D may match TRBD1 or TRBD2 (5 bases each). Germline V gene sequence: CDR1 SGHTA, CDR2 FQGNSA. This CDR3 region has 15 residues. Trimming left V 5 bases short and J 2 bases short, with 16 bases between. DNA for the CDR3: TGTGCCAGCAGCGTCAGTTGGGACGGACCCTACGAGCAGTACTTC. This sequence encodes CASSVSWDGPYEQYF.

V usage is TRBV5-1 and J usage is TRBJ2-5, with TRBD2 identical over 7 bases. Trimming cost V 7 bases and J 5 bases; bases outside gene matches: 11. The CDR3 extends over 14 amino acids. Germline V gene data show CDR1 as SGHRS and CDR2 as YFSETQ. The CDR3 region is CASGGDWEGETQYF. The CDR3 DNA reads TGCGCCAGCGGCGGCGACTGGGAGGGGGAGACCCAGTACTTC.

The V and J genes are TRBV2 and TRBJ2-7; D unresolved. With 4 bases removed from V and 4 bases from J, the gap between germline ends came to 8 bases. This CDR3 region has 12 residues. The germline CDR1 and CDR2 sequences are SNHLY and FYNNEI. The CDR3 coding sequence is TGTGCCAGCAGTGTTTACAGTTACGAGCAGTACGTC. Translated, it gives CASSVYSYEQYV.

This clone was found a few times. This chain connects TRBV14 to TRBJ1-2, with no clear D. From germline, CDR1 is SGHDN and CDR2 FVKESK. V shed 5 bases and J shed 5 bases, with 9 bases lying between them. The CDR3 extends over 12 amino acids. CDR3 protein: CASSAESYGYTF. The CDR3, as DNA: TGTGCCAGCAGCGCGGAATCTTATGGCTACACCTTC.

The V and J genes are TRBV6-6 and TRBJ2-3, with 9 bases that match TRBD1. The CDR3 has 14 amino acids. Germline V gives CDR1 MNHNY, CDR2 SVGAGI (reference sequence). The V and J ends lost 6 bases and 1 base, in that order; junction bases with no gene match: 2. The CDR3 DNA reads TGTGCCAGCAGACAGGGGGCCGGCACAGATACGCAGTATTTT. It translates to CASRQGAGTDTQYF.

The rearrangement links TRBV14 to TRBJ1-1, with 8 bases fitting TRBD1. The CDR3 is 15 residues long. V lost 4 bases, J lost 1 base, and 5 bases stayed unmatched. Germline loops: CDR1 SGHDN, CDR2 FVKESK. This chain's CDR3 is CASSLRTGRNTEAFF. The CDR3 DNA reads as TGTGCCAGCAGCCTCCGGACAGGGAGGAACACTGAAGCTTTCTTT. The complete variable domain, with remaining parts taken from reference TRBV14 and TRBJ1-1, reads EAGVTQFPSHSVIEKGQTVTLRCDPISGHDNLYWYRRVMGKEIKFLLHFVKESKQDESGMPNNRFLAERTGGTYSTLKVQPAELEDSGVYFCASSLRTGRNTEAFFGQGTRLTVV.

This clone was recorded a few times. This chain joins TRBV5-1 and TRBJ1-3, with TRBD1 matching 8 bases. Looked up from germline, CDR1 is SGHRS and CDR2 is YFSETQ. Trimming removed 4 bases from V and 3 bases from J; junction bases left unmatched: 3. The CDR3 contains 14 residues. DNA of the CDR3: TGCGCCAGCAGCCCGACAGGGGATGGAAACACCATATATTTT. The encoded protein is CASSPTGDGNTIYF.

V is TRBV2 and J is TRBJ2-1; 11 bases line up with TRBD1. CDR3 length: 15 residues. V gave up 4 bases and J gave up 10 bases; unmatched junction bases: 9. The V gene's germline CDR1 is SNHLY and CDR2 FYNNEI. CDR3 sequence reads: CASSGGQGALREQFF. CDR3 nucleotides: TGTGCCAGCAGTGGAGGACAGGGGGCGCTTAGGGAGCAGTTCTTC.

V is TRBV16 and J is TRBJ2-3; D is possibly TRBD2 (5 bases). V lost 4 bases and J 3 bases, leaving 14 bases between the germline ends. CDR3 length: 15 residues. Germline CDR1 and CDR2: KGHSY and FQNENV. CDR3 nucleotides: TGTGCCAGCAGCCCTTCGAGGGTGCCGACAGATACGCAGTATTTT. Protein: CASSPSRVPTDTQYF. Full variable domain (missing parts from reference TRBV16 and TRBJ2-3): GEEVAQTPKHLVRGEGQKAKLYCAPIKGHSYVFWYQQVLKNEFKFLISFQNENVFDETGMPKERFSAKCLPNSPCSLEIQATKLEDSAVYFCASSPSRVPTDTQYFGPGTRLTVL.

The V gene is TRBV10-3, the J gene TRBJ1-1, with D tentatively TRBD1 (6 bases). Per germline, CDR1 ENHRY and CDR2 SYGVKD. V lost 10 bases and J 1 base, leaving 16 bases between the germline ends. This CDR3 is built from 14 residues. This CDR3 is CATLTGFENTEAFF. CDR3 nucleotide sequence: TGTGCCACCCTTACAGGGTTCGAGAACACTGAAGCTTTCTTT.

J is TRBJ1-2 and V is TRBV5-4; D remains ambiguous. This CDR3 is built from 16 residues. V was shortened by 0 bases and J by 4 bases, with 16 bases between the two germline ends. Germline V gene data show CDR1 as SGHNT and CDR2 as YYREEE (reference sequence). The CDR3 loop reads CASSLARDGNPYGYTF. The CDR3 DNA is TGTGCCAGCAGCTTGGCCAGAGATGGGAACCCCTATGGCTACACCTTC.

The chain uses TRBV19 and TRBJ1-1; TRBD1 is a possible D gene (5 bases). Germline CDR1 is LNHDA and CDR2 is SQIVND (reference sequence). The CDR3 has 15 residues. Trimming took 1 base from V and 0 from J, leaving 9 bases between them. Here the CDR3 DNA reads TGTGCCAGTAGTATAGGGGGGTTCATGAACACTGAAGCTTTCTTT. Translated: CASSIGGFMNTEAFF.

The CDR3: CASSPLRGAPGELFF. The CDR3 coding sequence is TGTGCCAGCTCACCTCTTCGAGGGGCTCCGGGGGAGCTGTTTTTT. V usage is TRBV18 and J usage is TRBJ2-2, with D perhaps matching TRBD1 or TRBD2 (5 bases each). The CDR3 runs to 15 residues. The V gene lost 3 bases and the J gene lost 8 bases, with 16 bases spanning the gap. In germline, CDR1 is KGHSH, CDR2 LQKENI.

This clone was counted between two and nine times. The chain links TRBV6-1 to TRBJ2-7; D gene uncertain. The CDR3 has 13 amino acids. The V gene lost 2 bases and the J gene lost 4 bases, with 9 bases spanning the gap. Looked up from germline, CDR1 is MNHNS and CDR2 is SASEGT. DNA of the CDR3: TGTGCCAGCAGTGAACAGGAGAGATACGAGCAGTACTTC. Its translation is CASSEQERYEQYF.

The V and J genes are TRBV4-3 and TRBJ2-3; 11 bases agree with TRBD2. J was trimmed by 1 base and V by 2 bases; bases with no gene match: 2. The CDR3 loop spans 16 amino acids. Germline V gene lookup returns CDR1 LGHNA and CDR2 YSLEER. Here the CDR3 reads CASSQIAGGGTDTQYF. The CDR3 nucleotides are TGCGCCAGCAGCCAAATAGCGGGGGGGGGCACAGATACGCAGTATTTT.